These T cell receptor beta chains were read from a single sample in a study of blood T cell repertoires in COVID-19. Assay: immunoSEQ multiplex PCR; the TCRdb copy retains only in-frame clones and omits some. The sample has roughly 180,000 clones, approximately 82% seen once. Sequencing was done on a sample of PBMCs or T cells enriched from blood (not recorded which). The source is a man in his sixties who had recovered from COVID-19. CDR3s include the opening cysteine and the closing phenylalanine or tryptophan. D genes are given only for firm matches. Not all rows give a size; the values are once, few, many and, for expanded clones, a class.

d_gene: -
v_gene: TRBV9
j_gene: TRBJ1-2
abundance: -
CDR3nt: TGTGCCAGCAGCGAAGGGGGTCTGGGCTATGGCTACACCTTC
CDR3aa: CASSEGGLGYGYTF

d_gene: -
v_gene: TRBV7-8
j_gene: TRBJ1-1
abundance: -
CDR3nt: TGTGCCAGCAGCTCAGCCCGACAGCCGAACACTGAAGCTTTCTTT
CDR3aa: CASSSARQPNTEAFF

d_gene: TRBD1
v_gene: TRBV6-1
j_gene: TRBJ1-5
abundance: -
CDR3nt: TGTGCCAGCAGTGAGGGACAGGGACAGCCCCAGCATTTT
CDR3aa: CASSEGQGQPQHF

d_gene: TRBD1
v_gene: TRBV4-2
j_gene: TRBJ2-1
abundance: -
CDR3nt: TGTGCCAGCAGCCAAGACAGGGGGACCGACAATGAGCAGTTCTTC
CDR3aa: CASSQDRGTDNEQFF

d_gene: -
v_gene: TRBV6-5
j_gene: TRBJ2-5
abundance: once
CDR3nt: TGTGCCAGCGTCGTAACATCCAGTGTGCAAGAGACCCAGTACTTC
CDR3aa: CASVVTSSVQETQYF

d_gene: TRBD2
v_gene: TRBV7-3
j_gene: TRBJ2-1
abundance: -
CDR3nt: TGTGCCAGCAGCCTGGGTAGCGGGAGGAGTAGGGAGCAGTTCTTC
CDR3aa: CASSLGSGRSREQFF

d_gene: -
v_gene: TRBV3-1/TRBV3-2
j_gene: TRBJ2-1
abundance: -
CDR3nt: TGTGCCAGCAGCCAAGGGTCCCTCATATACCCGCGGCAACTCAATGAGCAGTTCTTC
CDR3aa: CASSQGSLIYPRQLNEQFF

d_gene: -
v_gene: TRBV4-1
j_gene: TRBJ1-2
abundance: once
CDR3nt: TGCGCCAGCAGCCAACTCCGGAACTATGGCTACACCTTC
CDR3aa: CASSQLRNYGYTF

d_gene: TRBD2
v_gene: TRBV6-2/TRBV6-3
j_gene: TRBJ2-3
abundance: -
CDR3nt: TGTGCCAGCAGTTACGTCGGGACTAGCGGGACTCCCCGGCATACGCAGTATTTT
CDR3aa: CASSYVGTSGTPRHTQYF

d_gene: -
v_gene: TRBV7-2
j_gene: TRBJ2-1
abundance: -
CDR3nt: TGTGCCAGCAGCTTATCGGGCCTACCGGGAGAGCAGTTCTTC
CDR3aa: CASSLSGLPGEQFF

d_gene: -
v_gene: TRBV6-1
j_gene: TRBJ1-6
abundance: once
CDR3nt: TGTGCCAGCAGTGAACAGGGAAGCTCCTATAATTCACCCCTCCACTTT
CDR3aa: CASSEQGSSYNSPLHF

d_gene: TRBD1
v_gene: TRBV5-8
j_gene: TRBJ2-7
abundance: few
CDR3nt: TGTGCCAGCAGCTTGGCCAGGGGGCCCTACGAGCAGTACTTC
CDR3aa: CASSLARGPYEQYF

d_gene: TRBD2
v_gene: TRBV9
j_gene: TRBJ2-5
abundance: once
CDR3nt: TGTGCCAGCAGCGTAAGAGCGGGGCAAGAGACCCAGTACTTC
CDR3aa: CASSVRAGQETQYF

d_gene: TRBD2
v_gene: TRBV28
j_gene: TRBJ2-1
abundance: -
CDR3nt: TGTGCCAGCAGTTTATGGTCGGGGGGGATTTATGAGCAGTTCTTC
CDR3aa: CASSLWSGGIYEQFF

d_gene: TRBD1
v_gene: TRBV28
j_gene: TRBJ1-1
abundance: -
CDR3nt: TGTGCCAGCAGTCTTAGGGACAGGGAGAACACTGAAGCTTTCTTT
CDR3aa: CASSLRDRENTEAFF

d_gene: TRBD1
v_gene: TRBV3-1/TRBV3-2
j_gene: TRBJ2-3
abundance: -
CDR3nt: TGTGCCAGCATGCGACAGGGGGGGGATACGCAGTATTTT
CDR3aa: CASMRQGGDTQYF

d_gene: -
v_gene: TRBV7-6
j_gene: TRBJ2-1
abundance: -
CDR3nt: TGTGCCAGCAGCCCCCAGTGGGGGGATAAGCAGTTCTTC
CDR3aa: CASSPQWGDKQFF